This is a list of T cell receptor beta chains from one sample in a study of shared clonotypes between healthy human individuals. TCRdb's table, derived via immunoSEQ multiplex PCR, lists solely in-frame clones and lacks some. The sample lists a few million clones; approximately 90% were seen once. Sequencing input: naive CD4+ T cells sorted from blood. These TCRs come from a man aged 18 to 29 in good health. Each CDR3 is given with its conserved first and last residue. D genes are given only for firm matches. Only some rows state a clone size, as once, few, many or a class for expanded clones.

clone size	V gene	D gene	J gene	CDR3 protein	CDR3 DNA
-	TRBV19	TRBD1	TRBJ2-2	CASSDPPRGRIYTGELFF	TGTGCCAGTAGCGACCCGCCCAGGGGGCGTATATACACCGGGGAGCTGTTTTTT
-	TRBV5-4	TRBD1	TRBJ2-1	CASIGTGVGSEQFF	TGTGCCAGCATTGGGACAGGAGTTGGAAGTGAGCAGTTCTTC
-	TRBV7-2	TRBD1	TRBJ1-1	CASSLGNRGSEAFF	TGTGCCAGCAGCTTAGGGAACAGGGGAAGTGAAGCTTTCTTT
few	TRBV30	-	TRBJ1-5	CAWSEKGNQPQHF	TGTGCCTGGAGTGAGAAAGGGAATCAGCCCCAGCATTTT
-	TRBV7-2	-	TRBJ2-7	CASSLAGINVYEQYF	TGTGCCAGCAGCTTAGCGGGGATAAACGTCTACGAGCAGTACTTC
-	TRBV5-4	-	TRBJ2-7	CASSLYREVYEQYF	TGTGCCAGCAGCTTATACAGGGAGGTCTACGAGCAGTACTTC
-	TRBV19	-	TRBJ2-7	CASSVTLGYEQYF	TGTGCCAGTAGTGTCACTCTGGGTTACGAGCAGTACTTC
-	TRBV5-1	-	TRBJ2-1	CASSLDDNEQFF	TGCGCCAGCAGCTTGGACGACAATGAGCAGTTCTTC
once	TRBV29-1	TRBD2	TRBJ2-3	CSSEWTSGGLSTDTQYF	TGCAGCTCCGAATGGACTAGCGGGGGGCTGAGCACAGATACGCAGTATTTT
-	TRBV5-1	-	TRBJ2-7	CASSFEWSSYEQYF	TGCGCCAGCAGCTTTGAATGGTCCTCCTACGAGCAGTACTTC
-	TRBV7-2	TRBD1	TRBJ1-2	CASSFRNPGQGYGYTF	TGTGCCAGCAGCTTCCGAAATCCGGGACAGGGGTATGGCTACACCTTC
-	TRBV18	-	TRBJ2-7	CASSPIGQGNEQYF	TGTGCCAGCTCACCAATTGGGCAAGGGAACGAGCAGTACTTC
-	TRBV7-2	-	TRBJ1-2	CASSLVSSIGYTF	TGTGCCAGCAGCTTAGTCAGTTCGATCGGCTACACCTTC
-	TRBV25-1	TRBD2	TRBJ2-2	CASSETPGTSLTTGELFF	TGTGCCAGCAGTGAGACTCCCGGGACTAGCCTTACGACCGGGGAGCTGTTTTTT
-	TRBV4-3	-	TRBJ2-2	CASSQQGIHTGELFF	TGCGCCAGCAGCCAGCAGGGGATTCACACCGGGGAGCTGTTTTTT
-	TRBV12-5	-	TRBJ2-3	CASGLPLTDHWLQYF	TGTGCTAGTGGTTTGCCCCTGACAGACCACTGGTTGCAGTATTTT
-	TRBV7-9	-	TRBJ1-3	CASSLSGSFNTIYF	TGTGCCAGCAGCTTATCGGGCAGCTTTAACACCATATATTTT
once	TRBV4-1	TRBD2	TRBJ2-7	CASSQGLAGGKMAYEQYF	TGCGCCAGCAGCCAAGGACTAGCGGGAGGCAAGATGGCGTACGAGCAGTACTTC
-	TRBV6-1	-	TRBJ1-1	CASIFGGAGTEAFF	TGTGCCAGCATTTTCGGGGGGGCAGGCACTGAAGCTTTCTTT
-	TRBV7-9	-	TRBJ2-3	CAGTGVRDTDTQYF	TGTGCCGGTACGGGGGTGAGGGACACAGATACGCAGTATTTT
-	TRBV10-3	-	TRBJ1-1	CAISDGGGGTEAFF	TGTGCCATCAGTGATGGGGGAGGGGGCACTGAAGCTTTCTTT
-	TRBV7-3	-	TRBJ2-3	CASSLWGPGTDTQYF	TGTGCCAGCAGCTTATGGGGACCAGGCACAGATACGCAGTATTTT
-	TRBV19	-	TRBJ2-2	CASRRAANTGELFF	TGTGCCAGTCGTAGGGCCGCGAACACCGGGGAGCTGTTTTTT
-	TRBV9	-	TRBJ1-2	CASSATGLEGYGYTF	TGTGCCAGCAGCGCAACAGGGCTAGAGGGCTATGGCTACACCTTC
-	TRBV6-1	-	TRBJ2-5	CASSEHRETQYF	TGTGCCAGCAGTGAGCACAGGGAGACCCAGTACTTC
-	TRBV9	-	TRBJ1-4	CASSVGHTASNEKLFF	TGTGCCAGCAGCGTCGGGCACACTGCGAGTAATGAAAAACTGTTTTTT
-	TRBV2	-	TRBJ1-5	CASSDDGSNQPQHF	TGTGCCAGCAGTGATGACGGTAGCAATCAGCCCCAGCATTTT
-	TRBV10-2	-	TRBJ1-5	CASAALWGNQPQHF	TGCGCCAGTGCAGCGTTGTGGGGAAATCAGCCCCAGCATTTT
-	TRBV9	-	TRBJ2-1	CASSVAGNNEQFF	TGTGCCAGCAGCGTAGCCGGGAACAATGAGCAGTTCTTC
once	TRBV28	-	TRBJ1-3	CASNSLRPGGMGNTIYF	TGTGCCAGCAATAGTCTCCGCCCGGGGGGCATGGGAAACACCATATATTTT
-	TRBV2	-	TRBJ1-5	CASSEGGWNQPQHF	TGTGCCAGCAGTGAGGGGGGCTGGAATCAGCCCCAGCATTTT
-	TRBV9	-	TRBJ1-1	CASSVVDRMNTEAFF	TGTGCCAGCAGCGTAGTTGACAGAATGAACACTGAAGCTTTCTTT
-	TRBV10-3	-	TRBJ1-5	CAIRQSQADNQPQHF	TGTGCCATCCGCCAATCACAGGCTGACAATCAGCCCCAGCATTTT
-	TRBV19	-	TRBJ2-7	CASTLRGQGAKSSYEQYF	TGTGCCAGTACCCTTCGGGGGCAAGGGGCCAAAAGCTCCTACGAGCAGTACTTC
-	TRBV2	-	TRBJ2-7	CASSLARNYEQYF	TGTGCCAGCAGTCTCGCCAGGAACTACGAGCAGTACTTC
-	TRBV21-1	-	TRBJ2-7	CASSRQGLGPPSYEQYF	TGTGCCAGCAGCAGACAGGGGTTGGGCCCCCCATCTTACGAGCAGTACTTC
-	TRBV30	TRBD2	TRBJ2-5	CAWRDSGLAGWETQYF	TGTGCCTGGAGGGATAGCGGACTAGCGGGGTGGGAGACCCAGTACTTC
-	TRBV7-9	-	TRBJ2-7	CASSGSGGTLFSYEQYF	TGTGCCAGCAGCGGTAGCGGTGGGACTCTTTTTTCCTACGAGCAGTACTTC
-	TRBV7-3	TRBD2	TRBJ2-3	CASSASGDTDTQYF	TGTGCCAGCAGCGCTAGCGGGGACACAGATACGCAGTATTTT
-	TRBV11-2	-	TRBJ1-1	CASSLGTWEGNTEAFF	TGTGCCAGCAGCTTAGGTACCTGGGAGGGGAACACTGAAGCTTTCTTT
-	TRBV5-5	-	TRBJ2-4	CASSSSSQRVKNIQYF	TGTGCCAGCAGCTCGAGTTCGCAGAGGGTCAAAAACATTCAGTACTTC
-	TRBV7-7	-	TRBJ2-6	CASSLSEGSGANVLTF	TGTGCTAGCAGCTTGTCGGAAGGCTCTGGGGCCAACGTCCTGACTTTC
-	TRBV5-6	TRBD1	TRBJ2-7	CASSFVRYRGLEQYF	TGTGCCAGCAGCTTCGTACGCTACAGGGGGCTCGAGCAGTACTTC
-	TRBV4-3	-	TRBJ1-1	CASSQAGLNTEAFF	TGCGCCAGCAGCCAAGCTGGGTTGAACACTGAAGCTTTCTTT
-	TRBV18	-	TRBJ2-7	CASSPGAGARYEQYF	TGTGCCAGCTCCCCCGGAGCAGGCGCCCGCTACGAGCAGTACTTC
-	TRBV9	-	TRBJ1-5	CASSLLGSQPQHF	TGTGCCAGCAGCCTCCTTGGTAGTCAGCCCCAGCATTTT
-	TRBV18	TRBD1	TRBJ1-2	CASSAFFLRDRTNYGYTF	TGTGCCAGCTCAGCCTTTTTTTTACGGGACAGAACTAACTATGGCTACACCTTC
-	TRBV7-8	-	TRBJ2-3	CASSLPSTDTQYF	TGTGCCAGCAGCTTGCCTAGCACAGATACGCAGTATTTT
-	TRBV4-1	TRBD2	TRBJ2-7	CASSLGLAGRGYEQYF	TGCGCCAGCAGCCTGGGACTAGCGGGACGAGGCTACGAGCAGTACTTC
-	TRBV6-6	-	TRBJ1-1	CASSYPGAGTEAFF	TGTGCCAGCAGTTACCCGGGCGCCGGCACTGAAGCTTTCTTT
-	TRBV5-8	-	TRBJ2-1	CASSSGVAGSYNEQFF	TGTGCCAGCAGCTCCGGGGTGGCTGGCTCCTACAATGAGCAGTTCTTC
once	TRBV10-3	-	TRBJ2-1	CAISPISGNPSNEQFF	TGTGCCATCAGTCCTATATCGGGGAACCCTTCCAATGAGCAGTTCTTC
-	TRBV5-1	-	TRBJ2-7	CASSLGRVNEQYF	TGCGCCAGCAGCTTGGGACGGGTCAACGAGCAGTACTTC
few	TRBV7-2	-	TRBJ1-5	CASRGQLSQPQHF	TGTGCCAGCAGGGGGCAGCTAAGCCAGCCCCAGCATTTT
once	TRBV18	-	TRBJ2-7	CASSPPGRQRGPYEQYF	TGTGCCAGCTCACCACCGGGACGCCAGCGCGGGCCCTACGAGCAGTACTTC
once	TRBV7-2	-	TRBJ2-5	CASSLPGRKTQYF	TGTGCCAGCAGCTTACCGGGACGGAAGACCCAGTACTTC
-	TRBV10-3	TRBD2	TRBJ2-1	CAGSLAGGPYEQFF	TGTGCTGGGAGCCTAGCGGGAGGTCCCTATGAGCAGTTCTTC
-	TRBV7-2	-	TRBJ2-6	CASSLWGSGANVLTF	TGTGCCAGCAGCTTATGGGGATCTGGGGCCAACGTCCTGACTTTC